This entry features one TCR beta chain sequence. Generated by immunoSEQ multiplex PCR, the TCRdb table keeps only in-frame clones and is missing some. The sample has about 140,000 clones; around 83% are singletons. This specimen comes from a study of blood T cell repertoires in COVID-19. From germline, CDR1 is GTSNPN and CDR2 SVGIG (reference sequence). This CDR3 is 13 amino acids long. Between the trimmed V and J ends, which lost 4 bases and 1 base, there was a span of 7 bases. This sequence was found in a woman over 75 with acute or convalescent COVID-19. V is TRBV30 and J is TRBJ2-2, with a possible D match to TRBD1 (5 bases). Sequencing used peripheral blood. Here the CDR3 reads CAWNTGNTGELFF. DNA of the CDR3: TGTGCCTGGAATACAGGGAACACCGGGGAGCTGTTTTTT.